One and the same sample provided the 27 T cell receptor beta chains below, sequenced in a study of T cell responses to AZD1222 COVID-19 vaccine. Some clones are missing from TCRdb's copy, which holds only in-frame ones; the method was immunoSEQ multiplex PCR. The sample lists over 120,000 clones, around 91% occurring once. The source material was peripheral blood, sampled on day 0 of AZD1222 vaccination. These receptors came from an adult in good health.

The rearrangement joins TRBV6-1 to TRBJ2-7, with a weak D call TRBD1 (5 bases). This CDR3 region has 15 residues. The germline V gene encodes CDR1 MNHNS and CDR2 SASEGT. Trimming cost V 2 bases and J 2 bases, with 13 bases left between them. CDR3 in amino acids: CASSEPLTATYEQYF. The CDR3 DNA follows: TGTGCCAGCAGTGAACCACTGACAGCCACCTACGAGCAGTACTTC.

This clone showed up just once. This rearrangement joins TRBV7-6 to TRBJ1-3; 7 nucleotides line up with TRBD1. V gave up 5 bases and J gave up 2 bases; unmatched junction bases: 6. The CDR3 extends over 15 amino acids. From germline, CDR1 is SGHVS and CDR2 FNYEAQ. CDR3 region: CASSAGGTPGNTIYF. The CDR3 DNA sequence: TGTGCCAGCAGCGCAGGGGGTACACCTGGAAACACCATATATTTT. The full variable domain, rest sourced from reference TRBV7-6 and TRBJ1-3, is GAGVSQSPRYKVTKRGQDVALRCDPISGHVSLYWYRQALGQGPEFLTYFNYEAQQDKSGLPNDRFSAERPEGSISTLTIQRTEQRDSAMYRCASSAGGTPGNTIYFGEGSWLTVV.

This chain links TRBV28 with TRBJ1-1; D might be TRBD1 (5 bases). Per the germline V gene, CDR1 is MDHEN and CDR2 is SYDVKM. The ends were cut back, 5 bases at V and 3 bases at J, with 19 bases in the middle. The length of the CDR3 is 16 residues. The CDR3 region has the DNA TGTGCCAGCAGTCCGAGGGGTCGGTCCAGGTACACTGAAGCTTTCTTT. It yields the protein CASSPRGRSRYTEAFF.

The rearrangement links TRBV5-1 to TRBJ1-4, with TRBD1 identical over 8 bases. The CDR3 is 13 amino acids. After removal of 8 bases from V and 5 bases from J, the junction contained 5 bases not matched to a gene. Germline CDR1 and CDR2: SGHRS and YFSETQ. CDR3 in DNA: TGCGCCAGTTCAGGGGGCGAAAATGAAAAACTGTTTTTT. Translated: CASSGGENEKLFF.

The J gene is TRBJ1-5, the V gene TRBV28; the D is unclear. Per the germline V gene, CDR1 is MDHEN and CDR2 is SYDVKM. The CDR3 runs 16 residues. Trimming removed 3 bases at V and 0 bases at J, with 12 bases between. For the CDR3, the DNA is TGTGCCAGCAGTTTGCGGGTGACCTATAGCAATCAGCCCCAGCATTTT. It codes for CASSLRVTYSNQPQHF.

This clone appeared once. This chain joins TRBV12-3 or TRBV12-4 and TRBJ1-4; no reliable D call. The CDR3 is 12 amino acids. With 5 bases removed from V and 5 bases from J, the gap between germline ends came to 6 bases. CDR3 sequence reads: CASSLRNEKLFF. The DNA for the CDR3 is TGTGCCAGCAGTCTTAGAAATGAAAAACTGTTTTTT.

This sequence joins TRBV28 and TRBJ2-1; 10 bases agree with TRBD2. With V trimmed by 6 bases and J by 9 bases, 5 bases remained unmatched. The germline V gene encodes CDR1 MDHEN and CDR2 SYDVKM. The CDR3 is 13 residues long. The CDR3 loop is CASRVSGRLEQFF. CDR3 nucleotides: TGTGCCAGCAGGGTTAGCGGGAGGCTTGAGCAGTTCTTC.

The rearrangement uses TRBV14 and TRBJ1-2; 8 bases match TRBD1. Germline V gene lookup returns CDR1 SGHDN and CDR2 FVKESK. The CDR3 has 15 residues. V dropped 3 bases and J dropped 3; count of bases not matched to a gene: 6. The DNA of the CDR3 is TGTGCCAGCAGCCACGATCAGGGGGCCTACTATGGCTACACCTTC. It codes for CASSHDQGAYYGYTF. Combining the CDR3 with reference TRBV14 and TRBJ1-2 gives the whole variable domain EAGVTQFPSHSVIEKGQTVTLRCDPISGHDNLYWYRRVMGKEIKFLLHFVKESKQDESGMPNNRFLAERTGGTYSTLKVQPAELEDSGVYFCASSHDQGAYYGYTFGSGTRLTVV.

V gene TRBV5-6 combines with J gene TRBJ2-7, with TRBD2 identical over 12 bases. V trimming: 3 bases; J trimming: 0 bases; junction bases outside the gene matches: 7. Germline values: CDR1 SGHDT, CDR2 YYEEEE. The CDR3 has 17 residues. The CDR3, as DNA: TGTGCCAGCAGCTCGTCGACTAGCGGGAGTAGCTCCTACGAGCAGTACTTC. Amino acid sequence: CASSSSTSGSSSYEQYF. The full variable domain, its missing parts supplied by reference TRBV5-6 and TRBJ2-7, is DAGVTQSPTHLIKTRGQQVTLRCSPKSGHDTVSWYQQALGQGPQFIFQYYEEEERQRGNFPDRFSGHQFPNYSSELNVNALLLGDSALYLCASSSSTSGSSSYEQYFGPGTRLTVT.

The rearrangement uses TRBV7-3 and TRBJ2-7, with D perhaps assigned TRBD1 or TRBD2 (6 bases each). Germline CDR1 reads SGHTA; CDR2 reads FQGTGA. V lost 2 bases, J lost 2 bases, and 19 bases lay in between. This CDR3 is built from 17 residues. The CDR3: CASSLSTGGEGTYEQYF. Written as DNA, the CDR3 is TGTGCCAGCAGCTTATCCACCGGGGGCGAGGGTACCTACGAGCAGTACTTC.

The rearrangement links TRBV5-4 to TRBJ1-2; TRBD1 is a possible D gene (6 bases). Deletions cut 2 bases from V and 8 bases from J, with 10 bases between. CDR1 and CDR2 from the germline V gene are SGHNT and YYREEE (reference sequence). The CDR3 spans 12 residues. The CDR3 protein is CASSLDRWGYTF. The DNA for the CDR3 is TGTGCCAGCAGCTTAGACAGGTGGGGCTACACCTTC.

This chain joins TRBV18 and TRBJ2-1, with 9 positions matching TRBD2. The CDR3 sequence is 15 residues long. J gave up 7 bases and V 2 bases, and 6 bases lay outside the gene matches. Germline loops: CDR1 KGHSH, CDR2 LQKENI. The CDR3 region is CASSPLVAGDNEQFF. As DNA, the CDR3 is TGTGCCAGCTCACCATTGGTAGCGGGAGATAATGAGCAGTTCTTC.

This chain connects TRBV20-1 to TRBJ1-1, with D perhaps matching TRBD1 (6 bases). Germline loops: CDR1 DFQATT, CDR2 SNEGSKA (reference sequence). This CDR3 has 11 amino acids. The V end lost 5 bases, the J end lost 11 bases, and 15 bases lay between the germline ends. DNA for the CDR3: TGCAGTGCTTCAAGGGGGTCATATGCTTTCTTT. Amino acids: CSASRGSYAFF.

This chain connects TRBV6-4 to TRBJ1-4, with D hard to call. The V gene's germline CDR1 is MRHNA and CDR2 SNTAGT. CDR3 size: 15 residues. Trimming took 2 bases from V and 8 from J, leaving 15 bases between them. The CDR3 loop reads CASSDPGSRREKLFF. The CDR3 DNA is TGTGCCAGCAGTGACCCGGGGTCCAGGCGGGAAAAACTGTTTTTT.

The V call is TRBV11-1, the J call TRBJ2-1, with D perhaps TRBD2 (6 bases). V lost 5 bases, J lost 9 bases, and 23 bases lay in between. The V gene's germline CDR1 is SGHAT and CDR2 FQDESV (reference sequence). The CDR3 runs to 16 residues. The CDR3 region is CASSPSSRGPNGEQFF. CDR3 in DNA: TGTGCCAGCAGCCCCAGTTCGCGGGGCCCTAACGGTGAGCAGTTCTTC.

About this clone itself: This same CDR3 is encoded by further DNA sequences in the sample. The rearrangement joins TRBV20-1 to TRBJ2-7; D is undetermined. V was pared by 6 bases and J by 3 bases, with 9 bases between. Germline V gene lookup returns CDR1 DFQATT and CDR2 SNEGSKA (reference sequence). The CDR3 spans 11 residues. The CDR3 coding sequence is TGCAGTGCCCGCCGAGGCTACGAGCAGTACTTC. It yields the protein CSARRGYEQYF.

The chain joins TRBV12-3 or TRBV12-4 to TRBJ1-2; D perhaps matches TRBD1 (6 bases). CDR3 size: 12 residues. The V end lost 8 bases, the J end lost 5 bases, and 12 bases lay between the germline ends. CDR3 coding DNA: TGTGCCAGCCAAGGGGGGGTTTATGGCTACACCTTC. It is translated as CASQGGVYGYTF.

This clone was seen only once. The V and J genes are TRBV13 and TRBJ1-3; 8 bases align to TRBD1. The CDR3 covers 15 residues. Per the germline V gene, CDR1 is PRHDT and CDR2 is FYEKMQ (reference sequence). The ends lost 6 bases at V and 0 bases at J; junction bases unmatched: 4. For the CDR3, the DNA is TGTGCCAGCAGTTCAGGGGGCCGCTCTGGAAACACCATATATTTT. It codes for CASSSGGRSGNTIYF. The variable domain in full, with the rest retrieved from reference TRBV13 and TRBJ1-3, is AAGVIQSPRHLIKEKRETATLKCYPIPRHDTVYWYQQGPGQDPQFLISFYEKMQSDKGSIPDRFSAQQFSDYHSELNMSSLELGDSALYFCASSSGGRSGNTIYFGEGSWLTVV.

The CDR3 protein is CASSQGLGNTEAFF. DNA for the CDR3: TGCGCCAGCAGCCAAGGCCTGGGGAACACTGAAGCTTTCTTT. The chain links TRBV4-1 to TRBJ1-1; D is uncertain. Germline values: CDR1 MGHRA, CDR2 YSYEKL. V lost 1 base and J 1 base, leaving 7 bases between the germline ends. The CDR3 spans 14 residues.

The J gene is TRBJ1-5, the V gene TRBV2; D is possibly TRBD1 (5 bases). CDR3 length: 15 amino acids. V dropped 6 bases and J dropped 3 bases, with 15 bases sitting between them. The V gene's germline CDR1 is SNHLY and CDR2 FYNNEI. The CDR3 bases are TGTGCCAGCAGAGTCACAAACAGGATCAATCAGCCCCAGCATTTT. It specifies CASRVTNRINQPQHF.

The DNA of the CDR3 is TGTGCCAGCAGCTCCCTAGACGGACCTCCGAAAGCTTTCTTT. This sequence encodes CASSSLDGPPKAFF. The chain recombines TRBV7-9 with TRBJ1-1; D not resolved. Germline V gene data show CDR1 as SEHNR and CDR2 as FQNEAQ (reference sequence). V dropped 4 bases and J dropped 9 bases, with 18 bases sitting between them. The length of the CDR3 is 14 residues.

The chain links TRBV19 to TRBJ1-1, with D possibly matching TRBD1 (5 bases). The germline V gene encodes CDR1 LNHDA and CDR2 SQIVND (reference sequence). The length of the CDR3 is 13 residues. V was shortened by 2 bases and J by 12 bases, with 16 bases between the two germline ends. The CDR3 here is CASSILRDVGPFF. The CDR3 DNA sequence: TGTGCCAGTAGTATACTCCGGGACGTCGGGCCTTTCTTT.

The rearrangement joins TRBV2 to TRBJ1-2; weak D call: TRBD1 (6 bases). The CDR3 spans 14 residues. The V end was cut by 6 bases, the J end by 4 bases, with 15 bases between. The germline gives CDR1 SNHLY, CDR2 FYNNEI. The CDR3 region is CASSREQGGYGYTF. CDR3 nucleotide sequence: TGTGCCAGCAGCCGCGAACAGGGAGGCTATGGCTACACCTTC.

The chain has TRBV7-8 and TRBJ2-5; D gene uncertain. The ends were cut back, 1 base at V and 2 bases at J, with 8 bases in the middle. This CDR3 comprises 14 residues. The germline V gene encodes CDR1 SGHVS and CDR2 FQNEAQ. The CDR3 sequence is CASSLEQIQETQYF. CDR3 coding DNA: TGTGCCAGCAGCTTAGAACAAATTCAAGAGACCCAGTACTTC.

In the case of this clone: No DNA is shown, since the ends of the CDR3 on it are uncertain; the CDR3 is the one TCRdb lists. The chain recombines TRBV21-1 with TRBJ2-3. TRBV21-1 is reported as a pseudogene. The CDR3 extends over 15 residues, inclusive of both ends. CDR3 region: CASSSFGGGADTQYF.

The chain links TRBV7-2 to TRBJ1-1; TRBD1 is a possible D gene (5 bases). The CDR3 has 14 residues. Trimming pared 5 bases from V and 2 bases from J, leaving 12 bases between. The germline V gene encodes CDR1 SGHTA and CDR2 FQGNSA. As DNA, the CDR3 is TGTGCCAGCAGCCTCTTTGGGGCTAACACTGAAGCTTTCTTT. It codes for CASSLFGANTEAFF.

V and J are TRBV2 and TRBJ1-2; 8 bases fit TRBD1. CDR1 is SNHLY and CDR2 is FYNNEI in the germline V gene. V lost 6 bases, J lost 6 bases, and 9 bases stayed unmatched. The CDR3 is made up of 14 amino acids. The CDR3 loop reads CASSAPGQDDGYTF. In DNA, the CDR3 is TGTGCCAGCAGCGCCCCGGGACAGGATGATGGCTACACCTTC.